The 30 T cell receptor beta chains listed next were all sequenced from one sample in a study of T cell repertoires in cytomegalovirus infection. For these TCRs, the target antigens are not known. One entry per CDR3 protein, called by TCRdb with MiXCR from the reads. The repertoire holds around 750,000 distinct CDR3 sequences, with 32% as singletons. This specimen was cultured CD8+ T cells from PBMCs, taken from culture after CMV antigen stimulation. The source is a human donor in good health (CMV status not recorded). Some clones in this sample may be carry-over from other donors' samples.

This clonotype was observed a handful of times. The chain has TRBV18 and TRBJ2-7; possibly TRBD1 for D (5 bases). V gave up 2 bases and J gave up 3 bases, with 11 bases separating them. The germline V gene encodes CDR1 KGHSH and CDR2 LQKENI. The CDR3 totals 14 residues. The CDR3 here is CASSPARELYEQYF. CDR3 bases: TGTGCCAGCTCACCAGCCAGGGAACTCTACGAGCAGTACTTC.

The CDR3 nucleotides are TGTGCCAGCAGTTACTCGAAAGGCGCACAGGGGGTTGCCTGCGAGCAGTACGTC. Amino acids: CASSYSKGAQGVACEQYV. The chain uses TRBV6-2 or TRBV6-3 and TRBJ2-7; 8 positions match TRBD1. The CDR3 has 18 residues. The germline CDR1 and CDR2 sequences are MNHEY and SVGEGT. V gave up 0 bases and J gave up 6 bases; unmatched junction bases: 16.

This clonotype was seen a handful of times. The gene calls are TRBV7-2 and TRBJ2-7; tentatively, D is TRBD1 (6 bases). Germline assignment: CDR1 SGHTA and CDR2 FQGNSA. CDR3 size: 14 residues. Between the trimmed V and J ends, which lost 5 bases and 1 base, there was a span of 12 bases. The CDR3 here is CASSAHRDSYEQYF. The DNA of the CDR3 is TGTGCCAGCAGCGCACACAGGGATTCCTACGAGCAGTACTTC.

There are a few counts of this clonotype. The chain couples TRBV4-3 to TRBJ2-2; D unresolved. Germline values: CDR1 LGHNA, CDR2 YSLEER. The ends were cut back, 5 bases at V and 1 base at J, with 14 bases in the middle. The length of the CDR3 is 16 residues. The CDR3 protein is CASSSEPSLNTGELFF. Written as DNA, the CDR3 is TGCGCCAGCAGCTCAGAGCCGTCCTTGAACACCGGGGAGCTGTTTTTT.

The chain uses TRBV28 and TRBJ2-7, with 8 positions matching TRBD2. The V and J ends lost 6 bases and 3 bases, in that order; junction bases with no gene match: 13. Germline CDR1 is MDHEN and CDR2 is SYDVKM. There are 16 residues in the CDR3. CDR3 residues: CASSAPGGGLYYEQYV. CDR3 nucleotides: TGTGCCAGCAGCGCCCCCGGGGGGGGGTTATACTACGAGCAGTACGTC.

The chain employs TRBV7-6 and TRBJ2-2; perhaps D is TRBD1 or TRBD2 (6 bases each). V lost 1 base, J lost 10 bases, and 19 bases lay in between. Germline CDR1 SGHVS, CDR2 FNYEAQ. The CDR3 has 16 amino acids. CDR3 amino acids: CASSLGSRWGAEELFF. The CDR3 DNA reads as TGTGCCAGCAGCTTAGGATCCCGATGGGGGGCAGAGGAGCTGTTTTTT.

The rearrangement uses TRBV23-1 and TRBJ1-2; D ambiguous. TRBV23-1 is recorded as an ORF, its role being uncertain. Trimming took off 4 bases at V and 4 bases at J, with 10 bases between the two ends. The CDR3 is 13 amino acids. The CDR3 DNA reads TGCGCCAGCAGTCCGTCCCCGGTCTATGGCTACACCTTC. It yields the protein CASSPSPVYGYTF.

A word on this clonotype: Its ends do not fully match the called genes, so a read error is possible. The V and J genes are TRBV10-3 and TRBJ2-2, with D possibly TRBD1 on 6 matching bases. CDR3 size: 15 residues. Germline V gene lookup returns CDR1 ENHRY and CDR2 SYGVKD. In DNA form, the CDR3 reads TGTGCCATCAGAACCGGGACACCGAACACCGGGGAGCTGCTTTTT. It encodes CAIRTGTPNTGELLF.

CDR3 DNA: TGTGCCATAAGGGGGCCCACCGCTAACTATGGCTACACCTTC. Translating gives CAIRGPTANYGYTF. The V and J genes are TRBV11-2 and TRBJ1-2; 7 positions agree with TRBD1. Germline V lookup: CDR1 SGHAT, CDR2 FQNNGV. The V and J ends lost 10 bases and 0 bases, in that order; junction bases with no gene match: 8. The CDR3 length is 14 residues.

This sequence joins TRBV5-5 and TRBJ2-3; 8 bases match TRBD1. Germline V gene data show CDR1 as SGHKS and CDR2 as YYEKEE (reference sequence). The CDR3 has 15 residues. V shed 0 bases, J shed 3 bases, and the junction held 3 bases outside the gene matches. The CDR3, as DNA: TGTGCCAGCAGCTTGGGTGGACAGGGTACAGATACGCAGTATTTT. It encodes CASSLGGQGTDTQYF.

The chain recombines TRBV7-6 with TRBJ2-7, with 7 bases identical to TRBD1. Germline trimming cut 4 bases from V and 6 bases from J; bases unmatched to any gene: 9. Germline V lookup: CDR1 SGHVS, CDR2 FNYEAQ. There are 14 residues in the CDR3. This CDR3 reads CASSSNRGVGEQYV. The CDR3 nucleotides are TGTGCCAGCAGCTCAAACAGGGGAGTGGGCGAGCAGTACGTC.

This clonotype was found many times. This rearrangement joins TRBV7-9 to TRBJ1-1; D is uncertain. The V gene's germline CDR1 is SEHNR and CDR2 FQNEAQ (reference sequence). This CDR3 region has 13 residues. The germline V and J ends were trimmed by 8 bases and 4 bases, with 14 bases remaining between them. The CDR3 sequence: CASLGRAGTEAFF. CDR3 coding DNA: TGTGCCAGCCTCGGACGGGCAGGCACTGAAGCTTTCTTT.

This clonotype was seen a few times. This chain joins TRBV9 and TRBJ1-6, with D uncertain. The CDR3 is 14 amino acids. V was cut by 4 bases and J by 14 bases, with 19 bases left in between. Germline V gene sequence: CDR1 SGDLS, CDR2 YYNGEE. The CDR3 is CASSPQRQQNTLHF. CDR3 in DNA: TGTGCCAGCAGCCCCCAACGACAACAAAACACCCTCCACTTT. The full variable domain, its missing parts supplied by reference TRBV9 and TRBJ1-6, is DSGVTQTPKHLITATGQRVTLRCSPRSGDLSVYWYQQSLDQGLQFLIQYYNGEERAKGNILERFSAQQFPDLHSELNLSSLELGDSALYFCASSPQRQQNTLHFGNGTRLTVT.

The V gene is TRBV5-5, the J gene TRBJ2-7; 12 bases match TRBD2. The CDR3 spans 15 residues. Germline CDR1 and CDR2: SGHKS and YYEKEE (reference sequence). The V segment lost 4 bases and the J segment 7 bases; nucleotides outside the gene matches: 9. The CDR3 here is CASSIETSGGREQYF. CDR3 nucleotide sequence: TGTGCCAGCAGCATTGAGACTAGCGGGGGACGAGAGCAGTACTTC.

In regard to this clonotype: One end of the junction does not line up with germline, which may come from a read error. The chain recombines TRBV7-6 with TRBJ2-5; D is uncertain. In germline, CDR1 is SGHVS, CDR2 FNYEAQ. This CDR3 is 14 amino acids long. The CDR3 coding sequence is TGTGCCAGCAGCTTGGACGTCGGCCAAGAGACCCGGTACTTC. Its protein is CASSLDVGQETRYF.

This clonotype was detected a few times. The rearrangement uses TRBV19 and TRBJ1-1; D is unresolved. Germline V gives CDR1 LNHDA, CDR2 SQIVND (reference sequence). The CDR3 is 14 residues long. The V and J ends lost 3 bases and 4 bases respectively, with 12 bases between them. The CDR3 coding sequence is TGTGCCAGTAGTATCACCCCGCCGGGCACTGAAGCTTTCTTT. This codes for CASSITPPGTEAFF.

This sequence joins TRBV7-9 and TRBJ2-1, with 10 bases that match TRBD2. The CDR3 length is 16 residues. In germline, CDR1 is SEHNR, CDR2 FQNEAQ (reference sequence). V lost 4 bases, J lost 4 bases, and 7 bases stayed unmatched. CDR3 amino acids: CASSSASGGFYNEQFF. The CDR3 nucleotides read TGTGCCAGCAGCTCCGCTAGCGGGGGTTTTTACAATGAGCAGTTCTTC.

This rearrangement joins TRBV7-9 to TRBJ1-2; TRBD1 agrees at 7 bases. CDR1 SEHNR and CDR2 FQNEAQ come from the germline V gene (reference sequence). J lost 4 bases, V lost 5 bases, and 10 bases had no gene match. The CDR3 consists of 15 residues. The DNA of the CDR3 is TGTGCCAGCAGCCTCGACGGGACAGACGTCTATGGCTACACCTTC. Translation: CASSLDGTDVYGYTF.

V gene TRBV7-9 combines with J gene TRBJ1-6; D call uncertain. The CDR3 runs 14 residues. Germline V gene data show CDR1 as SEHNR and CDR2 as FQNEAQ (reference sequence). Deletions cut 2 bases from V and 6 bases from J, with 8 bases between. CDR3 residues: CASSLLRANSPLHF. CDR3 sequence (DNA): TGTGCCAGCAGCTTACTTAGGGCTAATTCACCCCTCCACTTT.

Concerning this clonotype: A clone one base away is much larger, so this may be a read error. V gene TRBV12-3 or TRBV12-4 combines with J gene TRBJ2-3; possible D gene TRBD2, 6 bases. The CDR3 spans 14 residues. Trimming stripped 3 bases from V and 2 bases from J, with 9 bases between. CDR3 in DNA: TGTGCCAGCAGTTTTGCGGGGTTCACAGATACGCAGTATTTT. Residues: CASSFAGFTDTQYF.

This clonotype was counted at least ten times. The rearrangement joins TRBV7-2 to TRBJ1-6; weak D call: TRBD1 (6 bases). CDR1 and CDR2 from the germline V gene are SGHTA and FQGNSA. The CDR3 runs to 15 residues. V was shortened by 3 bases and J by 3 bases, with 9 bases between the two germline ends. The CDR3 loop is CASSFGQLYNSPLHF. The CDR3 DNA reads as TGTGCCAGCAGCTTCGGACAGCTCTATAATTCACCCCTCCACTTT.

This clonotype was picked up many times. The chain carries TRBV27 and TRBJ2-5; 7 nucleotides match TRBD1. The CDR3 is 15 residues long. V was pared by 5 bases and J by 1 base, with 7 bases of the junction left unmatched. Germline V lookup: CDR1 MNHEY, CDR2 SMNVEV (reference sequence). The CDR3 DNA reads TGTGCCAGCAGTCCACCGGCAGGGGGCCAAGAGACCCAGTACTTC. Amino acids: CASSPPAGGQETQYF.

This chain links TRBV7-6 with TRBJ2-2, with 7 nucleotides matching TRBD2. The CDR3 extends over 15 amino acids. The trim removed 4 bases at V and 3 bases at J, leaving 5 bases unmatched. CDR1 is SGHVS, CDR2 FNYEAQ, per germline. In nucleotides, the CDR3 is TGTGCCAGCAGCTCGGGCGGGGGTCACACCGGGGAGCTGTTTTTT. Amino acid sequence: CASSSGGGHTGELFF.

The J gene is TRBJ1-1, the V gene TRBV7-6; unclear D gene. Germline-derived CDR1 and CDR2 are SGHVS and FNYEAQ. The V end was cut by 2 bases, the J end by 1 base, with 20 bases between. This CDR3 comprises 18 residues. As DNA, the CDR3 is TGTGCCAGCAGCTTAATATCGGACCCCCTATGGGAGAACACTGAAGCTTTCTTT. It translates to CASSLISDPLWENTEAFF. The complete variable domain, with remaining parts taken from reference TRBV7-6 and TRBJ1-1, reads GAGVSQSPRYKVTKRGQDVALRCDPISGHVSLYWYRQALGQGPEFLTYFNYEAQQDKSGLPNDRFSAERPEGSISTLTIQRTEQRDSAMYRCASSLISDPLWENTEAFFGQGTRLTVV.

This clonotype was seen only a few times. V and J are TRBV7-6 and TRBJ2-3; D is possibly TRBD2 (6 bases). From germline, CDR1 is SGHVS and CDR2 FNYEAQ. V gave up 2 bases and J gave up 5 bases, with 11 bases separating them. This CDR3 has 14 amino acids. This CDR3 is CASSLSAGLDTQYF. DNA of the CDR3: TGTGCCAGCAGCTTAAGTGCGGGGTTAGATACGCAGTATTTT.

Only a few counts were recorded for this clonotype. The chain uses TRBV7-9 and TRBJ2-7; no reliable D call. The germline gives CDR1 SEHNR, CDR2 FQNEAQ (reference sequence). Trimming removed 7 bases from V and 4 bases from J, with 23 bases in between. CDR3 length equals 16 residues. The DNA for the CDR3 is TGTGCCAGCACCCCCCTTGACTCCCCGGTGCAGTACGAGCAGTACGTC. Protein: CASTPLDSPVQYEQYV.

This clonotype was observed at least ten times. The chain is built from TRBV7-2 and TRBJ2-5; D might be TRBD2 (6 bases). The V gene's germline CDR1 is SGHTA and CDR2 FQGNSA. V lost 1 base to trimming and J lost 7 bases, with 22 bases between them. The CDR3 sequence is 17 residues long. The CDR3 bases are TGTGCCAGCAGCTTAGAGTCGCGCGGGGTAAAAGATGGGACCCAGTACTTC. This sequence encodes CASSLESRGVKDGTQYF.

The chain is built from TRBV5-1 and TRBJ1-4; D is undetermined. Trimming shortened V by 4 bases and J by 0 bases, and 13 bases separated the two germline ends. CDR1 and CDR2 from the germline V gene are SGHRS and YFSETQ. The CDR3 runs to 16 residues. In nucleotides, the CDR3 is TGCGCCAGCAGCCCCTCTCGACTCGCAACTAATGAAAAACTGTTTTTT. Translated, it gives CASSPSRLATNEKLFF.

CDR3 DNA: TGTGCCAGCACCACACTAGCGGGGGCCTACAATGAGCAGTTCTTC. This sequence encodes CASTTLAGAYNEQFF. The chain joins TRBV27 to TRBJ2-1, with TRBD2 matching over 11 bases. The CDR3 has 15 amino acids. Germline V gives CDR1 MNHEY, CDR2 SMNVEV (reference sequence). The junction had 4 bases not matched to a gene; V was cut back by 7 bases and J by 2 bases.

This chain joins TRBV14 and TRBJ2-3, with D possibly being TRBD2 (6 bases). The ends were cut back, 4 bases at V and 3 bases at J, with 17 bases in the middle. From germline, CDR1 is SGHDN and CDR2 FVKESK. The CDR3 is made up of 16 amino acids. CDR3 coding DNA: TGTGCCAGCAGCCCCCTAGGAGGGGCCTTTACAGATACGCAGTATTTT. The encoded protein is CASSPLGGAFTDTQYF.